This TCR beta chain appears in the sequencing data of a study of cytomegalovirus exposure and HLA in healthy donors. Points from the study as a whole: In a later analysis, most CMV-associated TCR beta chains appeared HLA-restricted. Some public TCRs appeared in many individuals, while most sequences were rare. Prior analysis indicated that the majority of TCR beta V segments exhibited productivity approximately 87% or approximately 30% of the time. A reported reduction in N-insertions relative to the approximately 640-donor mean was seen in an Asian-associated ancestry cluster in a later analysis.

Concerning this clone: The antigen remains unidentified. Other DNA sequences from this sample encode an identical CDR3 as well.

Germline CDR1 is SGHDT and CDR2 is YYEEEE. The CDR3 runs to 16 residues. The V end was cut by 0 bases, the J end by 4 bases, with 11 bases between. Vbeta (60) and Jbeta (13) primers were used in the PCR. Here immunoSEQ multiplex PCR was the method, and the copy in TCRdb shows in-frame clones only, minus some. Here the sample spans fewer than 150,000 clones, around 77% being singletons. This clonotype was sampled from a woman in her forties or fifties in good health and CMV-seronegative. The sequencing sample was made of PBMCs. The J gene is TRBJ2-6, the V gene TRBV5-6; the D gene is possibly TRBD2 (5 bases). The CDR3 is CASSLVGGYGANVLTF. The CDR3 DNA sequence: TGTGCCAGCAGCTTGGTCGGCGGGTACGGGGCCAACGTCCTGACTTTC.